This TCR beta chain was sequenced in a study of blood T cell repertoires in COVID-19. The overall study: The samples span acute and convalescent COVID-19 from the United States, Italy and Spain.

Original processing methods: Amplifying reference gene primers gave estimates of nucleated cell counts. Some clones are missing from TCRdb's copy, which holds only in-frame ones; the method was immunoSEQ multiplex PCR. V and J calls and clone size come straight from that table; D and trimming were deduced from the DNA. Found here are roughly 220,000 clones, roughly 80% of them singletons; the top ten hold about 2.9%. The sample comprised peripheral blood. The clonotype originates from a woman in her twenties or thirties who had recovered from COVID-19.

CDR3 amino acids: CASSAGGPSTDTQYF. The CDR3, as DNA: TGTGCCAGCAGTGCGGGCGGACCTAGCACAGATACGCAGTATTTT. V usage is TRBV9 and J usage is TRBJ2-3; the D gene is possibly TRBD2 (5 bases). V was cut by 5 bases and J by 0 bases, with 13 bases left in between. CDR3 length: 15 residues. Germline CDR1 reads SGDLS; CDR2 reads YYNGEE. The entire variable domain, with the rest obtained from reference TRBV9 and TRBJ2-3, is as follows: DSGVTQTPKHLITATGQRVTLRCSPRSGDLSVYWYQQSLDQGLQFLIQYYNGEERAKGNILERFSAQQFPDLHSELNLSSLELGDSALYFCASSAGGPSTDTQYFGPGTRLTVL.